Sequencing of this T cell receptor beta chain was carried out in a study of blood T cell repertoires in COVID-19. Across the study: Whether acute or convalescent, the COVID-19 samples came from the United States, Italy and Spain. PBMCs, B-cell-depleted T cells, or T cells were the source of the cDNA or gDNA that made up the material.

Researchers sorted participants into cohorts using their self-reported clinical history. Between the trimmed V and J ends, which lost 1 base and 9 bases, there was a span of 10 bases. Per the germline V gene, CDR1 is MNHNS and CDR2 is SASEGT. The CDR3 contains 14 residues. TCRdb keeps only in-frame clones here, not all; method: immunoSEQ multiplex PCR. The data contain 130,000 to 150,000 clones, 80% to 85% of them singletons. The rearrangement joins TRBV6-1 to TRBJ1-6; D perhaps matches TRBD1 (6 bases). This TCR was sampled from a woman aged 45-60 years who had been exposed to COVID-19. The sequenced material came from PBMCs or T cells enriched from blood (not recorded which). The CDR3 loop reads CASSEDPGASPLHF. CDR3 bases: TGTGCCAGCAGTGAAGACCCAGGGGCTTCACCCCTCCACTTT.